This entry describes one T cell receptor (beta chain). It was across several immunoSEQ plates that each subset's genomic DNA was evenly split. Template for every sorted-subset replicate PCR totaled approximately 0.2 ug DNA, 30,000 to 35,000 T cell genomes. Sequencing used immunoSEQ multiplex PCR; TCRdb keeps in-frame clones, though not all of them. The repertoire holds about 2.4 million clones, with roughly nine tenths as singletons. The data derive from a study of shared clonotypes between healthy human individuals. Germline V gene data show CDR1 as MDHEN and CDR2 as SYDVKM. V lost 7 bases and J lost 5, with 15 bases in between. CDR3 size: 15 residues. A CD45RA+ naive subset and a CD45RA-negative memory subset were split from CD4+ cells.

The sequence was obtained from a young man in good health. The V gene is TRBV28, the J gene TRBJ1-6, with D uncertain. The sequencing input was naive CD4+ T cells sorted from blood. Subset given: CD45RA+ positively selected. Here the CDR3 DNA reads TGTGCCAGCATGGTAATAAAGGGAGATAATTCACCCCTCCACTTT. Protein product: CASMVIKGDNSPLHF.